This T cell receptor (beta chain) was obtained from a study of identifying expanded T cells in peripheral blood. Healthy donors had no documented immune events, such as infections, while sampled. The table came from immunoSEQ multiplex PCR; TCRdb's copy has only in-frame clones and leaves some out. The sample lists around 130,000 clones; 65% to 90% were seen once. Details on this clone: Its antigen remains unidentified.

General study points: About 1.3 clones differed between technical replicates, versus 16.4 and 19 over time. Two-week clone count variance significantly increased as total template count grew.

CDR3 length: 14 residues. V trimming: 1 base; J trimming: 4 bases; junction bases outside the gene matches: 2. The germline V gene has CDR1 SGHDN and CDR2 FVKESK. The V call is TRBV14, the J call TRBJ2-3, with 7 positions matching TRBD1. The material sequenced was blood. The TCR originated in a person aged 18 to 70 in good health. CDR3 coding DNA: TGTGCCAGCAGCCAAGTGCAGGGGGCAGATACGCAGTATTTT. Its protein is CASSQVQGADTQYF.